This entry concerns a single T cell receptor beta chain. The sample comes from a study of control samples from healthy donors and cancer patients. V was shortened by 4 bases and J by 4 bases, with 16 bases between the two germline ends. CDR1 and CDR2 from the germline V gene are SGHAT and FQNNGV. This CDR3 is 15 amino acids long. Sequencing was performed with immunoSEQ multiplex PCR; in TCRdb, only in-frame clones are kept and a portion is missing. The sample has some 140,000 clones, 70% to 90% seen once. The sequence was obtained from a woman aged 25 to 45 in good health. Sequenced material: blood. This rearrangement joins TRBV11-2 to TRBJ1-1, with D possibly TRBD1 on 6 matching bases. The CDR3 loop reads CASSSTGTMITEAFF. The CDR3, as DNA: TGTGCCAGCAGCTCGACCGGGACAATGATCACTGAAGCTTTCTTT.